The 25 T cell receptor beta chains presented below share a single source sample, sequenced in a study of blood T cell repertoires in COVID-19 (dated by TCRdb to 2020 to 2021). Library prep was done by the immunoSEQ multiplex PCR assay. In its TCRdb copy, this immuneACCESS table keeps in-frame sequences only and misses some clones. Where compared with another copy, unresolved V genes explain less than half of these, and the others have no known cause. In this sample the table shows roughly 250,000 clones, under 95% of which occur a single time. The ten largest clones add up to approximately 2.4% of the sample. Material for sequencing was PBMCs or T cells enriched from blood (not recorded which). These receptors were collected from a woman aged 40-49 years with acute COVID-19.

A single count supports this clone. The chain has TRBV9 and TRBJ2-5; 8 nucleotides agree with TRBD2. This CDR3 is built from 15 residues. The junction had 9 bases not matched to a gene; V was cut back by 4 bases and J by 4 bases. The germline CDR1 and CDR2 sequences are SGDLS and YYNGEE. As DNA, the CDR3 is TGTGCCAGCAGCTTTCGGACTAGCCCGGGAGAGACCCAGTACTTC. Its protein is CASSFRTSPGETQYF.

The chain uses TRBV6-4 and TRBJ1-5, with D perhaps matching TRBD1 (6 bases). This CDR3 contains 15 residues. With 7 bases removed from V and 0 bases from J, the gap between germline ends came to 13 bases. Germline CDR1 is MRHNA and CDR2 is SNTAGT. DNA for the CDR3: TGTGCCAGCAACGCAGGGGATATTAGCAATCAGCCCCAGCATTTT. It is translated as CASNAGDISNQPQHF.

This clone was seen only a few times. V and J are TRBV19 and TRBJ1-2; D might be TRBD1 (5 bases). V lost 7 bases to trimming and J lost 3 bases, with 18 bases between them. Germline CDR1 is LNHDA and CDR2 is SQIVND (reference sequence). This CDR3 is built from 15 residues. The CDR3 spells CASTSMGQGDYGYTF. The CDR3, as DNA: TGTGCCAGTACCTCTATGGGGCAGGGTGACTATGGCTACACCTTC. Drawing the rest from reference TRBV19 and TRBJ1-2, the complete variable domain is DGGITQSPKYLFRKEGQNVTLSCEQNLNHDAMYWYRQDPGQGLRLIYYSQIVNDFQKGDIAEGYSVSREKKESFPLTVTSAQKNPTAFYLCASTSMGQGDYGYTFGSGTRLTVV.

About this clone: This same CDR3 is encoded by further DNA sequences in the sample. J is TRBJ2-3 and V is TRBV20-1, with D possibly TRBD1 on 6 matching bases. The CDR3 is 11 residues long. Germline V gene lookup returns CDR1 DFQATT and CDR2 SNEGSKA (reference sequence). V shed 6 bases and J shed 5 bases, with 9 bases lying between them. CDR3 in amino acids: CSAPQGDTQYF. The CDR3, as DNA: TGCAGTGCACCACAGGGAGATACGCAGTATTTT.

V usage is TRBV6-5 and J usage is TRBJ1-3; 7 bases fit TRBD1. The V and J ends lost 5 bases and 3 bases, in that order; junction bases with no gene match: 7. CDR3 length equals 15 residues. CDR1 is MNHEY and CDR2 is SVGAGI in the germline V gene. CDR3: CASSRTQGLGNTIYF. The CDR3 coding sequence is TGTGCCAGCAGTAGGACACAGGGGCTTGGAAACACCATATATTTT.

This clone showed up just once. The chain uses TRBV18 and TRBJ2-3; possible D gene TRBD2, 6 bases. Looked up from germline, CDR1 is KGHSH and CDR2 is LQKENI. The CDR3 consists of 15 residues. The V and J ends lost 0 bases and 3 bases respectively, with 10 bases between them. The CDR3 coding sequence is TGTGCCAGCTCACCACCGGCGGGGAGGACAGATACGCAGTATTTT. It yields the protein CASSPPAGRTDTQYF.

The chain employs TRBV7-2 and TRBJ1-5; D not resolved. CDR1 and CDR2 from the germline V gene are SGHTA and FQGNSA. Trimming shortened V by 0 bases and J by 6 bases, and 6 bases separated the two germline ends. The CDR3 is 13 residues long. CDR3 loop: CASSLAPGQPQHF. Here the CDR3 DNA reads TGTGCCAGCAGCTTAGCGCCCGGTCAGCCCCAGCATTTT.

V and J are TRBV20-1 and TRBJ2-5; D perhaps matches TRBD2 (6 bases). The CDR3 is 12 amino acids. Germline V gene data show CDR1 as DFQATT and CDR2 as SNEGSKA (reference sequence). V was pared by 3 bases and J by 4 bases, with 9 bases between. The CDR3 sequence is CSASLRGETQYF. CDR3 sequence (DNA): TGCAGTGCTAGTTTGCGGGGAGAGACCCAGTACTTC.

The J gene is TRBJ1-2, the V gene TRBV18, with 7 bases matching TRBD1. The CDR3 totals 16 residues. Germline V CDR1 and CDR2: KGHSH, LQKENI. Unmatched junction bases numbered 7, after V lost 1 base and J lost 2 bases. The CDR3 loop is CASSPRQQGKNYGYTF. CDR3 bases: TGTGCCAGCTCACCACGGCAACAGGGGAAAAACTATGGCTACACCTTC. The variable domain in full, with the rest retrieved from reference TRBV18 and TRBJ1-2, is NAGVMQNPRHLVRRRGQEARLRCSPMKGHSHVYWYRQLPEEGLKFMVYLQKENIIDESGMPKERFSAEFPKEGPSILRIQQVVRGDSAAYFCASSPRQQGKNYGYTFGSGTRLTVV.

The chain is built from TRBV7-9 and TRBJ2-2, with D unresolved. The germline CDR1 and CDR2 sequences are SEHNR and FQNEAQ (reference sequence). The CDR3 is 14 amino acids. Trimming took off 0 bases at V and 6 bases at J, with 8 bases between the two ends. The CDR3 nucleotides read TGTGCCAGCAGCTTAGCGGGCGCGCCCGGGGAGCTGTTTTTT. It yields the protein CASSLAGAPGELFF.

Note on this clone: The sample has other DNA sequences that encode this CDR3 too. V and J are TRBV6-5 and TRBJ1-5; 8 nucleotides line up with TRBD1. V trimming: 6 bases; J trimming: 2 bases; junction bases outside the gene matches: 3. Germline CDR1 is MNHEY and CDR2 is SVGAGI. The CDR3 runs 14 residues. The CDR3 sequence: CASSPRGRNQPQHF. In DNA form, the CDR3 reads TGTGCCAGCAGCCCCAGGGGGCGCAATCAGCCCCAGCATTTT.

Concerning this clone: The sample contains more than one DNA sequence encoding this CDR3. The chain has TRBV7-6 and TRBJ1-2; D may be TRBD1 (5 bases). The CDR3 has 12 amino acids. Germline assignment: CDR1 SGHVS and CDR2 FNYEAQ. The ends were cut back, 2 bases at V and 8 bases at J, with 9 bases in the middle. The CDR3: CASSLSGDGYTF. The CDR3 nucleotides read TGTGCCAGCAGCTTATCGGGGGACGGCTACACCTTC. The full variable domain, rest sourced from reference TRBV7-6 and TRBJ1-2, is GAGVSQSPRYKVTKRGQDVALRCDPISGHVSLYWYRQALGQGPEFLTYFNYEAQQDKSGLPNDRFSAERPEGSISTLTIQRTEQRDSAMYRCASSLSGDGYTFGSGTRLTVV.

This chain links TRBV28 with TRBJ1-2; 7 bases agree with TRBD1. J lost 0 bases, V lost 7 bases, and 5 bases had no gene match. Germline loops: CDR1 MDHEN, CDR2 SYDVKM. The CDR3 is 14 amino acids. The CDR3: CASKGRGANYGYTF. CDR3 coding DNA: TGTGCCAGCAAGGGCAGGGGGGCTAACTATGGCTACACCTTC.

This chain uses TRBV19 with TRBJ1-6; TRBD1 is a possible D gene (6 bases). There are 15 residues in the CDR3. Germline V gene lookup returns CDR1 LNHDA and CDR2 SQIVND (reference sequence). V dropped 3 bases and J dropped 6 bases, with 12 bases sitting between them. The CDR3 DNA sequence: TGTGCCAGTAGTATGGCCCAGGGGACTAATTCACCCCTCCACTTT. It codes for CASSMAQGTNSPLHF. The full variable domain, with the rest looked up from reference TRBV19 and TRBJ1-6, is DGGITQSPKYLFRKEGQNVTLSCEQNLNHDAMYWYRQDPGQGLRLIYYSQIVNDFQKGDIAEGYSVSREKKESFPLTVTSAQKNPTAFYLCASSMAQGTNSPLHFGNGTRLTVT.

The chain couples TRBV7-3 to TRBJ2-1; the match to TRBD1 covers 9 bases. The CDR3 is 15 amino acids. The trim removed 3 bases at V and 8 bases at J, leaving 8 bases unmatched. The V gene's germline CDR1 is SGHTA and CDR2 FQGTGA. CDR3 loop: CASSFRDRVSDEQFF. Here the CDR3 DNA reads TGTGCCAGCAGCTTCCGGGACAGGGTCTCCGATGAGCAGTTCTTC.

V usage is TRBV28 and J usage is TRBJ1-2; D not certain. Trimming left V 4 bases short and J 8 bases short, with 8 bases between. The CDR3 consists of 11 residues. Germline assignment: CDR1 MDHEN and CDR2 SYDVKM. CDR3: CASSSLGGYTF. In DNA form, the CDR3 reads TGTGCCAGCAGTTCTCTCGGGGGCTACACCTTC.

This CDR3 is CASSPRGGGYGYTF. DNA for the CDR3: TGTGCCAGCAGCCCTCGGGGGGGTGGGTATGGCTACACCTTC. The chain couples TRBV27 to TRBJ1-2, with D possibly matching TRBD1 (5 bases). Trimming removed 6 bases from V and 5 bases from J, with 16 bases in between. Germline V gene data show CDR1 as MNHEY and CDR2 as SMNVEV (reference sequence). The CDR3 has 14 amino acids.

The rearrangement links TRBV18 to TRBJ1-2, with 9 bases that match TRBD1. Germline trimming cut 2 bases from V and 10 bases from J; bases unmatched to any gene: 8. This CDR3 is built from 14 residues. Germline V gene data show CDR1 as KGHSH and CDR2 as LQKENI. This CDR3 is CASSPELGQGTYTF. In nucleotides, the CDR3 is TGTGCCAGCTCACCAGAGCTGGGACAGGGCACCTACACCTTC.

The V gene is TRBV5-6, the J gene TRBJ2-5; 8 bases match TRBD1. V shed 4 bases, J shed 5 bases, and the junction held 4 bases outside the gene matches. Germline assignment: CDR1 SGHDT and CDR2 YYEEEE. The CDR3 totals 13 residues. The CDR3 is CASSRDRTETQYF. CDR3 nucleotides: TGTGCCAGCAGCCGGGACAGGACCGAGACCCAGTACTTC.

Points on this clone: Other DNA sequences in this sample translate to the same CDR3. The chain is built from TRBV5-4 and TRBJ1-1, with D maybe TRBD1 (5 bases). The ends were cut back, 4 bases at V and 5 bases at J, with 18 bases in the middle. CDR1 is SGHNT, CDR2 YYREEE, per germline (reference sequence). This CDR3 contains 15 residues. The CDR3 DNA reads as TGTGCCAGCAGCCACCCATCAGGAGGGGAGACTGAAGCTTTCTTT. Its translation: CASSHPSGGETEAFF. Looking up the rest from reference TRBV5-4 and TRBJ1-1 gives the full variable domain: ETGVTQSPTHLIKTRGQQVTLRCSSQSGHNTVSWYQQALGQGPQFIFQYYREEENGRGNFPPRFSGLQFPNYSSELNVNALELDDSALYLCASSHPSGGETEAFFGQGTRLTVV.

This chain connects TRBV28 to TRBJ1-4; D is possibly TRBD1 (5 bases). V was trimmed by 2 bases and J by 8 bases, leaving 12 bases between them. Germline CDR1 MDHEN, CDR2 SYDVKM. The CDR3 contains 14 residues. The DNA of the CDR3 is TGTGCCAGCAGTTTACAATCTCGGGGGGAAAAACTGTTTTTT. Protein product: CASSLQSRGEKLFF.

The chain links TRBV5-5 to TRBJ2-7; TRBD2 aligns across 8 bases. There are 16 residues in the CDR3. V shed 2 bases, J shed 6 bases, and the junction held 13 bases outside the gene matches. Per germline, CDR1 SGHKS and CDR2 YYEKEE (reference sequence). The CDR3 DNA follows: TGTGCCAGCAGCTTACTACGGGGGGGCCCGTCAGGCGAGCAGTACTTC. Its protein is CASSLLRGGPSGEQYF. The whole variable domain, remainder taken from reference TRBV5-5 and TRBJ2-7, is DAGVTQSPTHLIKTRGQQVTLRCSPISGHKSVSWYQQVLGQGPQFIFQYYEKEERGRGNFPDRFSARQFPNYSSELNVNALLLGDSALYLCASSLLRGGPSGEQYFGPGTRLTVT.

The chain uses TRBV28 and TRBJ1-2; maybe TRBD1 (5 bases). CDR1 is MDHEN and CDR2 is SYDVKM in the germline V gene. Trimming removed 8 bases at V and 1 base at J, with 8 bases between. This CDR3 region has 12 residues. CDR3 sequence reads: CASLDSNYGYTF. CDR3 bases: TGTGCCAGCCTAGACAGTAACTATGGCTACACCTTC.

For this clone: Other DNA sequences in this sample translate to the same CDR3. The chain has TRBV18 and TRBJ2-6; 7 nucleotides line up with TRBD2. V lost 3 bases, J lost 2 bases, and 1 base stayed unmatched. The germline V gene has CDR1 KGHSH and CDR2 LQKENI. CDR3 length: 15 residues. CDR3 nucleotide sequence: TGTGCCAGCTCACCGGGGGGGGCTGGGGCCAACGTCCTGACTTTC. Its translation: CASSPGGAGANVLTF.

V is TRBV19 and J is TRBJ1-4; possible D gene TRBD1, 5 bases. V gave up 5 bases and J gave up 6 bases, with 7 bases separating them. Germline CDR1 LNHDA, CDR2 SQIVND (reference sequence). This CDR3 spans 12 amino acids. The CDR3 region is CASSRGYEKLFF. DNA for the CDR3: TGTGCCAGTAGTCGGGGGTATGAAAAACTGTTTTTT.